One and the same sample provided the 10 T cell receptor beta chains below, sequenced in a study of glioma-infiltrating T cells. TCR alpha and beta CDR3 regions were amplified from RNA using iRepertoire nested multiplex PCR. TCRdb ran MiXCR on the multiplex PCR reads and lists one entry per CDR3 protein. The sample has a few hundred thousand distinct CDR3 sequences, around 45% seen once; the top ten hold approximately 12%. The sample consisted of glioma tissue, nonneoplastic brain tissue, or PBMCs (not recorded which). The source is a human donor with low-grade glioma or glioblastoma, undergoing nonglioma brain surgery, or in good health (not recorded which).

Comment on this clonotype: The conserved closing phenylalanine or tryptophan is absent in this CDR3, likely reflecting a read error. This chain uses TRBV7-2 with TRBJ1-5; D is unclear. The CDR3 consists of 15 residues. Trimming removed 4 bases at V and 1 base at J, with 11 bases between. The V gene's germline CDR1 is SGHTA and CDR2 FQGNSA. The CDR3, as DNA: TGTGCCAGCAGCTCCGGAGGTCAGAGCAATCAGCCCCAGCATTTG. Translation gives CASSSGGQSNQPQHL.

The V gene is TRBV5-4, the J gene TRBJ2-7, with 9 positions matching TRBD1. The length of the CDR3 is 16 residues. The V and J ends lost 0 bases and 4 bases, in that order; junction bases with no gene match: 8. Germline V gene sequence: CDR1 SGHNT, CDR2 YYREEE (reference sequence). The DNA of the CDR3 is TGTGCCAGCAGCTTGGGCCGGCCGGGACAGGGTTACGAGCAGTACTTC. Protein: CASSLGRPGQGYEQYF.

The chain has TRBV28 and TRBJ1-5, with TRBD1 matching 11 bases. V dropped 3 bases and J dropped 6; count of bases not matched to a gene: 7. CDR3 size: 16 residues. In germline, CDR1 is MDHEN, CDR2 SYDVKM. In DNA form, the CDR3 reads TGTGCCAGCAGTTTGGGGGGGACAGGGGGGGGTCAGCCCCAGCATTTT. Protein sequence: CASSLGGTGGGQPQHF.

Details on this clonotype: A read error may account for a junction end that differs from germline. The chain combines TRBV6-1 with TRBJ1-1; maybe TRBD1 (6 bases). The CDR3 extends over 16 amino acids. The germline CDR1 and CDR2 sequences are MNHNS and SASEGT. The CDR3 nucleotides read TGTGCCAGCAGAAAAACTCAGACAGGTCCTAACACTGAAGCTCTCTTT. This encodes CASRKTQTGPNTEALF.

This clonotype was picked up one time. A much larger clone differs from this one at a single base, so this may be a read error. The chain has TRBV6-1 and TRBJ1-4; D perhaps matches TRBD1 (6 bases). This CDR3 comprises 14 residues. CDR1 is MNHNS, CDR2 SASEGT, per germline. CDR3 in DNA: TGTGCCGGCAGTGAGGACAGCGGGGGCGAAAAACTGTTTTTT. It is translated as CAGSEDSGGEKLFF.

This clonotype was observed many times. This chain connects TRBV7-2 to TRBJ1-1, with TRBD1 as a possible D gene (5 bases). Germline V gene sequence: CDR1 SGHTA, CDR2 FQGNSA. The CDR3 has 14 residues. Trimming removed 0 bases at V and 6 bases at J, with 11 bases between. The CDR3 DNA reads TGTGCCAGCAGCTTAGCCAGGGTCGTCGCTGAAGCTTTCTTT. It yields the protein CASSLARVVAEAFF.

A few counts support this clonotype. This chain uses TRBV25-1 with TRBJ1-5, with D perhaps matching TRBD1 (5 bases). V was cut by 4 bases and J by 5 bases, with 12 bases left in between. Germline V gene data show CDR1 as MGHDK and CDR2 as SYGVNS. The CDR3 runs to 14 residues. CDR3 DNA sequence: TGTGCCAGCAGTGGGCCAGGGAAGCATCAGCCCCAGCATTTT. It encodes CASSGPGKHQPQHF. Supplemented by reference TRBV25-1 and TRBJ1-5, the full variable domain reads EADIYQTPRYLVIGTGKKITLECSQTMGHDKMYWYQQDPGMELHLIHYSYGVNSTEKGDLSSESTVSRIRTEHFPLTLESARPSHTSQYLCASSGPGKHQPQHFGDGTRLSIL.

To note about this clonotype: A clone one base away is much larger, so this may be a read error. In DNA form, the CDR3 reads TGCGCCAGCAGCCAGGAAATCTGGTACACTGAAGCTTTCTTT. It codes for CASSQEIWYTEAFF. The chain carries TRBV4-1 and TRBJ1-1, with D uncertain. The germline V gene has CDR1 MGHRA and CDR2 YSYEKL. V gave up 3 bases and J gave up 3 bases, with 11 bases separating them. The CDR3 has 14 amino acids.

The rearrangement links TRBV28 to TRBJ1-2, with D possibly being TRBD1 (6 bases). The CDR3 totals 14 residues. Trimming cost V 2 bases and J 4 bases, with 11 bases left between them. The V gene's germline CDR1 is MDHEN and CDR2 SYDVKM. This CDR3 reads CASSLGGAPYGYTF. For the CDR3, the DNA is TGTGCCAGCAGTTTAGGGGGGGCCCCCTATGGCTACACCTTC.

J is TRBJ2-7 and V is TRBV7-9; 7 bases are shared with TRBD2. CDR1 and CDR2 (germline): SEHNR, FQNEAQ (reference sequence). Trimming removed 1 base from V and 1 base from J; junction bases left unmatched: 4. The CDR3 sequence is 15 residues long. The CDR3 DNA is TGTGCCAGCAGCTTAGAACCGGGACTATCCTACGAGCAGTACTTC. Protein: CASSLEPGLSYEQYF.